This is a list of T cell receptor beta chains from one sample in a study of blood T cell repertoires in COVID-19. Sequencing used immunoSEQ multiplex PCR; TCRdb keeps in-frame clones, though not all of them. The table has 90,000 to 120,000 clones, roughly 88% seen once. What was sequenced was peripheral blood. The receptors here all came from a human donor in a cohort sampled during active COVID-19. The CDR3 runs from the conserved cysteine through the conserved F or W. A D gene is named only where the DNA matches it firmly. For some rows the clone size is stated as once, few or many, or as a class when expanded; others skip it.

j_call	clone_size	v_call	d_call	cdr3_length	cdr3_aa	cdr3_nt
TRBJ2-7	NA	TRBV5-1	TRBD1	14	CASSAGTGLFEQYF	TGCGCCAGCAGCGCCGGGACAGGGCTCTTCGAGCAGTACTTC
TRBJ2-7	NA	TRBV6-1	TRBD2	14	CASSESSGAYEQYF	TGTGCCAGCAGTGAGTCTAGCGGGGCCTACGAGCAGTACTTC
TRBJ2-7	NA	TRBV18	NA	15	CASSPTGIGSYEQYF	TGTGCCAGCTCACCCACAGGGATTGGCTCCTACGAGCAGTACTTC
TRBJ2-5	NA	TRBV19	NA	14	CASSTHRGGETQYF	TGTGCCAGTAGTACCCACAGGGGGGGAGAGACCCAGTACTTC
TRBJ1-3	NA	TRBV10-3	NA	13	CASGEGVGNTIYF	TGTGCCAGCGGAGAGGGGGTCGGAAACACCATATATTTT
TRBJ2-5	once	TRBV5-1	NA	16	CASSSSGPGYQETQYF	TGCGCCAGCAGCTCTTCAGGGCCAGGGTACCAAGAGACCCAGTACTTC
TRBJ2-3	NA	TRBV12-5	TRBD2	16	CASAISGGGLTDTQYF	TGTGCTAGTGCCATCTCGGGCGGGGGGCTCACAGATACGCAGTATTTT
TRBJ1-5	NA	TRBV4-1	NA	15	CASSPAPFSDQPQHF	TGCGCCAGCAGTCCTGCCCCCTTTTCGGATCAGCCCCAGCATTTT
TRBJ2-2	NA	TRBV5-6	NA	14	CASSFWQATGELFF	TGTGCCAGCAGCTTTTGGCAGGCCACCGGGGAGCTGTTTTTT
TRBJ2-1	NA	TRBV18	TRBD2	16	CASSPQEASGEDEQFF	TGTGCCAGCTCACCACAGGAGGCTAGCGGGGAGGATGAGCAGTTCTTC
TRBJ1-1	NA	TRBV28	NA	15	CASSRGRGGYTEAFF	TGTGCCAGCAGTCGAGGGCGGGGGGGCTATACTGAAGCTTTCTTT
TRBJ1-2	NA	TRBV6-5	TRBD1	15	CASSPRNTGAYGYTF	TGTGCCAGCAGTCCGCGGAACACAGGGGCCTATGGCTACACCTTC
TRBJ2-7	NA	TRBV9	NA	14	CASSVGRGGYEQYF	TGTGCCAGCAGCGTAGGGCGAGGGGGATACGAGCAGTACTTC
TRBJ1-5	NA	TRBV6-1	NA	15	CASSEASGFQQPQHF	TGTGCCAGCAGTGAAGCATCAGGGTTTCAGCAGCCCCAGCATTTT
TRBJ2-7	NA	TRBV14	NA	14	CASARGRATYEQYF	TGTGCCAGCGCCAGGGGCAGGGCAACCTACGAGCAGTACTTC
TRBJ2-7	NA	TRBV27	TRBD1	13	CASSYQGAYEQYF	TGTGCCAGCAGTTACCAGGGGGCCTACGAGCAGTACTTC
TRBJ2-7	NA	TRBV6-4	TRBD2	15	CASRVGLAVSYEQYF	TGTGCCAGCAGGGTGGGACTAGCGGTCTCCTACGAGCAGTACTTC